Sequencing of this T cell receptor (beta chain) was carried out in a study of blood T cells in healthy people across ages. The CDR3 runs 13 residues. The V gene end was trimmed by 7 bases and the J gene end by 8 bases; junction bases not matched to a gene: 7. Broader study findings: Without sorted subsets, naive and antigen-experienced compartments could not be conclusively compared.

This clonotype was seen ten or more times. The antigen is unknown. Then a second PCR, running roughly 7 to 11 cycles, was carried out with a sample-barcoded 5' primer and a J-beta primer mix. TCRdb reanalysed the 5' RACE reads using MiXCR and keeps one entry per CDR3 protein. The sample lists 850,000 to 1,100,000 distinct CDR3 sequences, 35% to 40% occurring once. Material: blood. This clonotype was obtained from a man younger than 35 in good health. The chain uses TRBV12-3 or TRBV12-4 and TRBJ2-1, with 8 bases lining up with TRBD2. CDR3 in DNA: TGTGCCAGCACCCGACTAGCGAACGATGAGCAGTTCTTC. Translation: CASTRLANDEQFF.